This is a list of T cell receptor beta chains from one sample in a study of T cells after posttransplantation cyclophosphamide. Using immunoSEQ multiplex PCR, the repertoire was profiled, and TCRdb retains in-frame clones only, with some absent. The sample comprises roughly 19,000 clones, approximately 86% of which are singletons, and about 6.7% rests with the top ten. Specimen: PBMCs, collected after allogeneic stem cell transplant with posttransplant cyclophosphamide. The receptors stem from a female patient aged 40 to 50 who received an allogeneic stem cell transplant from a related donor, was CMV-positive, and had no GVHD. The T cells may partly be graft donor cells. Both conserved end residues are part of each CDR3. The order of the fields is V gene, J gene, D gene, clone size, CDR3 protein, CDR3 DNA. A D gene is named only where the DNA matches it firmly. Clone sizes are given selectively: once, few, many, or a class where the clone is expanded.

TRBV6-5	TRBJ2-3	TRBD2	.	CASRLATSTDTQYF	TGTGCCAGCCGACTAGCAACAAGCACAGATACGCAGTATTTT
TRBV6-6	TRBJ2-5	TRBD2	.	CATRTSAAQETQYF	TGTGCCACCCGGACTAGCGCGGCCCAAGAGACCCAGTACTTC
TRBV5-4	TRBJ1-1	.	.	CASSYTGTEAFF	TGTGCCAGCAGCTATACCGGGACAGAAGCTTTCTTT
TRBV7-2	TRBJ2-7	TRBD1	few	CASSLAGTGVSYEQYF	TGTGCCAGCAGCTTAGCCGGGACAGGGGTAAGCTACGAGCAGTACTTC
TRBV7-7	TRBJ2-1	TRBD2	.	CASSLSGLVNNEQFF	TGTGCTAGCAGCTTATCAGGACTAGTAAACAATGAGCAGTTCTTC
TRBV15	TRBJ2-2	.	.	CATSRGGSHSRGGELFF	TGTGCCACCAGCAGAGGGGGGTCACATAGCAGGGGCGGGGAGCTGTTTTTT
TRBV7-6	TRBJ2-3	.	.	CASSLGFWGDTDTQYF	TGTGCCAGCAGCTTAGGTTTCTGGGGGGACACAGATACGCAGTATTTT
TRBV5-1	TRBJ1-5	TRBD1	.	CASSPGQGVNQPQHF	TGCGCCAGCAGCCCTGGACAGGGGGTTAATCAGCCCCAGCATTTT
TRBV5-6	TRBJ1-3	.	.	CASSLLASGNTIYF	TGTGCCAGCAGCTTGTTGGCCTCTGGAAACACCATATATTTT
TRBV10-3	TRBJ2-6	TRBD2	.	CAISGSGTGANVLTF	TGTGCCATCAGTGGAAGCGGGACTGGGGCCAACGTCCTGACTTTC
TRBV15	TRBJ1-1	.	.	CATSRDYSVEAFF	TGTGCCACCAGCAGAGATTATTCGGTTGAAGCTTTCTTT
TRBV29-1	TRBJ2-1	.	.	CSVLDNLGAAEQFF	TGCAGCGTTCTGGATAATCTAGGGGCGGCTGAGCAGTTCTTC
TRBV27	TRBJ2-3	TRBD1	.	CASSLTGLGDTQYF	TGTGCCAGCAGTCTGACAGGGCTGGGAGATACGCAGTATTTT
TRBV7-2	TRBJ2-1	TRBD2	.	CASSLGLAAYNEQFF	TGTGCCAGCAGCTTAGGACTAGCGGCCTACAATGAGCAGTTCTTC
TRBV5-1	TRBJ2-7	TRBD2	.	CASSLGLAIHEQYF	TGCGCCAGCAGCTTGGGACTAGCTATCCACGAGCAGTACTTC
TRBV18	TRBJ2-5	.	.	CASSPQGGGQETQYF	TGTGCCAGCTCTCCTCAGGGAGGGGGCCAAGAGACCCAGTACTTC
TRBV7-8	TRBJ2-4	.	.	CASSLGWPPSELLAKNIQYF	TGTGCCAGCAGCTTAGGGTGGCCCCCTTCGGAACTACTAGCCAAAAACATTCAGTACTTC
TRBV30	TRBJ1-3	.	.	CAWRTPTANSGNTIYF	TGTGCCTGGAGGACCCCGACAGCGAACTCTGGAAACACCATATATTTT
TRBV5-1	TRBJ1-1	.	.	CASSLEPGAGITEAFF	TGCGCCAGCAGCTTGGAACCGGGTGCGGGAATCACTGAAGCTTTCTTT
TRBV4-3	TRBJ2-2	TRBD2	.	CASSQTSGRSGELFF	TGCGCCAGCAGCCAGACTAGCGGGAGATCCGGGGAGCTGTTTTTT
TRBV28	TRBJ1-2	.	.	CASSLSAPGTNAHTF	TGTGCCAGCAGCCTCTCCGCCCCGGGAACTAATGCTCACACCTTC
TRBV13	TRBJ1-1	.	.	CASSLESGYTEAFF	TGTGCCAGCAGCTTAGAGTCAGGGTACACTGAAGCTTTCTTT
TRBV7-3	TRBJ2-1	.	.	CASSLSLSSYNEQFF	TGTGCCAGCAGCTTATCCCTGAGCTCCTACAATGAGCAGTTCTTC
TRBV5-1	TRBJ2-1	.	.	CASSLDLSGDLQFF	TGCGCCAGCAGCTTGGACTTATCGGGAGATCTGCAGTTCTTC
TRBV29-1	TRBJ2-3	.	few	CSVEGSRTDSTDTQYF	TGCAGCGTTGAAGGAAGTCGGACAGATAGCACAGATACGCAGTATTTT
TRBV4-2	TRBJ2-2	.	.	CASSQRHGNTGELFF	TGTGCCAGCAGCCAGCGACACGGGAATACCGGGGAGCTGTTTTTT
TRBV5-4	TRBJ2-5	TRBD2	.	CASSPWVLAGEETQYF	TGTGCCAGCAGCCCGTGGGTACTAGCGGGAGAAGAGACCCAGTACTTC
TRBV19	TRBJ2-6	TRBD1	.	CASSIGQGAPGANVLTF	TGTGCCAGTAGTATCGGACAGGGGGCCCCTGGGGCCAACGTCCTGACTTTC
TRBV28	TRBJ2-7	.	.	CATRDSGRPYEQYF	TGTGCCACCAGGGACTCAGGACGGCCCTACGAGCAGTACTTC